The clone carrying this T cell receptor beta chain was recorded only once. This sample stems from a study of technical replicates of blood from a handful of donors. Germline assignment: CDR1 SGHNT and CDR2 YYREEE (reference sequence). The CDR3 loop spans 16 amino acids. The germline V and J ends were trimmed by 2 bases and 3 bases, with 14 bases remaining between them. The repertoire was sequenced with immunoSEQ multiplex PCR; TCRdb's copy has only in-frame clones and lacks some. The sample lists approximately 51,000 clones, about 94% seen once, with less than 4.5% in the top ten. Sequencing used PBMCs. The clonotype originates from a human donor in good health. Some clones in this sample may be carry-over from other donors' samples. V and J are TRBV5-4 and TRBJ2-2, with D maybe TRBD1 (5 bases). The CDR3 reads CASSLGPRVDTGELFF. The CDR3 coding sequence is TGTGCCAGCAGCTTAGGTCCCAGGGTTGACACCGGGGAGCTGTTTTTT.